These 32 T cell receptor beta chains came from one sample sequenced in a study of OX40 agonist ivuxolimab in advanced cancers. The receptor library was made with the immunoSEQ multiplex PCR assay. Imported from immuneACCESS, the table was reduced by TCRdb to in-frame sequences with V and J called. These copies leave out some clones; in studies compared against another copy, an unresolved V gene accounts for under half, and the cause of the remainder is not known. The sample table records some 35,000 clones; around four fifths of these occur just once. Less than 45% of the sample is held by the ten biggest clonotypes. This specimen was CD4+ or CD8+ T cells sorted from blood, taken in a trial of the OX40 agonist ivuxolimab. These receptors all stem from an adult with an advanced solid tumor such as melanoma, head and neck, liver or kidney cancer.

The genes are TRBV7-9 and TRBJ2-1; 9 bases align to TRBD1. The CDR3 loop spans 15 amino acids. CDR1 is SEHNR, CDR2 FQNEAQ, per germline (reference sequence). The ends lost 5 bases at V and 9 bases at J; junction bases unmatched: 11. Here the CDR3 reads CASSPTGTGWSEQFF. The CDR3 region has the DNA TGTGCCAGCAGCCCAACCGGGACAGGGTGGAGTGAGCAGTTCTTC.

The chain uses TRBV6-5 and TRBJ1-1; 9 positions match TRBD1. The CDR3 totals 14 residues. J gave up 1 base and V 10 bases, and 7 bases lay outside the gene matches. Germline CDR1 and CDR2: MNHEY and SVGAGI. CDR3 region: CATNPTGGNTEAFF. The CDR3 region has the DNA TGTGCCACAAATCCGACAGGGGGGAACACTGAAGCTTTCTTT.

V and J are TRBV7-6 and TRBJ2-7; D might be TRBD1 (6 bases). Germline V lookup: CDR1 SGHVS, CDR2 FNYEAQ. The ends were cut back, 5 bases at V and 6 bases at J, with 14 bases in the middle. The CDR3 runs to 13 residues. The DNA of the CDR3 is TGTGCCAGCAGCCCACCCCAGGGGACCGAGCAGTACTTC. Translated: CASSPPQGTEQYF.

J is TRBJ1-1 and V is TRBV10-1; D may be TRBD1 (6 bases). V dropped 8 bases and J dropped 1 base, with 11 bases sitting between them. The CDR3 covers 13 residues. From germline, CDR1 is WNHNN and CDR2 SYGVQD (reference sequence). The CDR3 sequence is CASAGHPNTEAFF. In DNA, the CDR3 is TGCGCCAGCGCGGGACATCCGAACACTGAAGCTTTCTTT.

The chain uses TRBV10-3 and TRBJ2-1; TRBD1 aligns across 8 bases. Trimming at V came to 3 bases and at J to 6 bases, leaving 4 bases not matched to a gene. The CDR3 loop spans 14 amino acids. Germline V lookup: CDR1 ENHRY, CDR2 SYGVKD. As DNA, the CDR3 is TGTGCCATCAGTGAAACAGGGGGGTTCAATGAGCAGTTCTTC. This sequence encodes CAISETGGFNEQFF.

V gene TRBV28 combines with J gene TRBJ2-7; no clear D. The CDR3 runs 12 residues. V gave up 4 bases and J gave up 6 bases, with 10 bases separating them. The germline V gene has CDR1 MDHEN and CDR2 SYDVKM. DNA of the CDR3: TGTGCCAGCAGTTCACCGCTAATCGAGCAGTACTTC. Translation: CASSSPLIEQYF.

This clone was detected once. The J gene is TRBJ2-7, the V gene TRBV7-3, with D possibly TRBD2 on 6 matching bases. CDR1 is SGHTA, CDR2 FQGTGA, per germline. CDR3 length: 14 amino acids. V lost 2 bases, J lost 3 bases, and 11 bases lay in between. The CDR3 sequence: CASSLAQGLYEQYF. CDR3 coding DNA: TGTGCCAGCAGCTTAGCGCAGGGACTCTACGAGCAGTACTTC. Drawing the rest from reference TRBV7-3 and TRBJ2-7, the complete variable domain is GAGVSQTPSNKVTEKGKYVELRCDPISGHTALYWYRQSLGQGPEFLIYFQGTGAADDSGLPNDRFFAVRPEGSVSTLKIQRTERGDSAVYLCASSLAQGLYEQYFGPGTRLTVT.

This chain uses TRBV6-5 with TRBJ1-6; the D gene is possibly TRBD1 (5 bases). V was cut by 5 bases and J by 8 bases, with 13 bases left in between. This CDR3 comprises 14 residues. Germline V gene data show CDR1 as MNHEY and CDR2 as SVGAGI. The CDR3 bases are TGTGCCAGCAGTATTACAGGAGACGATTCACCCCTCCACTTT. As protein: CASSITGDDSPLHF.

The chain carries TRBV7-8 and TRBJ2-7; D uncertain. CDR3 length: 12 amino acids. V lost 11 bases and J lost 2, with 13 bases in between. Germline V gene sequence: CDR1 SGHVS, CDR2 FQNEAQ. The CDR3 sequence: CASRTRPYEQYF. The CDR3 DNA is TGTGCCTCCCGGACGAGGCCCTACGAGCAGTACTTC.

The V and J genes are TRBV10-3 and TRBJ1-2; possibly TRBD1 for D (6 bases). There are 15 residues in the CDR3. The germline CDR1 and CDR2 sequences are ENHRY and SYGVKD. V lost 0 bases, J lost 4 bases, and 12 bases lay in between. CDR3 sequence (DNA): TGTGCCATCAGTGAGTCAGGCAGAGGGGGCTATGGCTACACCTTC. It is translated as CAISESGRGGYGYTF.

The CDR3 spells CASSGYSGPSYNEQFF. In DNA form, the CDR3 reads TGTGCCAGCTCGGGGTATAGCGGGCCGTCCTACAATGAGCAGTTCTTC. The rearrangement links TRBV28 to TRBJ2-1, with 7 bases lining up with TRBD2. The germline CDR1 and CDR2 sequences are MDHEN and SYDVKM. V was clipped by 8 bases and J by 1 base; unmatched bases: 11. The CDR3 has 16 residues.

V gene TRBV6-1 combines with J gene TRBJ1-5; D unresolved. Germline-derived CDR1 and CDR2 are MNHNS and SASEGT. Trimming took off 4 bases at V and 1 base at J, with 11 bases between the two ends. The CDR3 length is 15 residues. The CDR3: CASSGLSSSNQPQHF. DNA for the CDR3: TGTGCCAGCAGTGGGCTAAGTAGCAGCAATCAGCCCCAGCATTTT.

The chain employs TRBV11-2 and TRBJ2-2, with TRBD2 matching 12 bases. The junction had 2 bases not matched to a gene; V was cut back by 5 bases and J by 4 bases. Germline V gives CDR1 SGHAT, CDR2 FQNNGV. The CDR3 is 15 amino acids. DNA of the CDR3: TGTGCCAGCAGCATGACTAGCGGGGGCACCGGGGAGCTGTTTTTT. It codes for CASSMTSGGTGELFF.

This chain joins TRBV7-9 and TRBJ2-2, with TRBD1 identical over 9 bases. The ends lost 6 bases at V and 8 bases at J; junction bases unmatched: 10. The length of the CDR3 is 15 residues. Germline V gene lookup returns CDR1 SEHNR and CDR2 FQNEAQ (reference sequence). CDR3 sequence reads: CASSSPGTGTGELFF. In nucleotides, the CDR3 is TGTGCCAGCAGTTCGCCCGGGACAGGGACTGGGGAGCTGTTTTTT.

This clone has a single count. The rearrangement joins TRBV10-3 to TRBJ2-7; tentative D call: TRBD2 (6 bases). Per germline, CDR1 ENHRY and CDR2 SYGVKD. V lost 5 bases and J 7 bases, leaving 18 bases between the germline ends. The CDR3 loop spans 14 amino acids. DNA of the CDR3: TGTGCCATCAGTCTGGGCCTCAGGGCGGGAGAGCAGTACTTC. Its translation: CAISLGLRAGEQYF.

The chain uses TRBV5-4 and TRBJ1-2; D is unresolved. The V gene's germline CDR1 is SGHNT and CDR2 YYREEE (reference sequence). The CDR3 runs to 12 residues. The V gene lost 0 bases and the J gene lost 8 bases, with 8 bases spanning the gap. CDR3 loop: CASSLAGYGYTF. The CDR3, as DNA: TGTGCCAGCAGCTTGGCAGGTTACGGCTACACCTTC.

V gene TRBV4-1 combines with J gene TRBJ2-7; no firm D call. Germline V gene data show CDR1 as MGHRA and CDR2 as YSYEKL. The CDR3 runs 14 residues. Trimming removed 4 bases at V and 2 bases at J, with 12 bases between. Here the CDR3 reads CASSRVLDAYEQYF. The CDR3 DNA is TGCGCCAGCAGCCGTGTTCTTGATGCCTACGAGCAGTACTTC.

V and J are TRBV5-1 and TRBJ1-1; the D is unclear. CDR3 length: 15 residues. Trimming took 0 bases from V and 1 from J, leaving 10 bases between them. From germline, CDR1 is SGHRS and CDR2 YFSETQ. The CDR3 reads CASSLVAPGNTEAFF. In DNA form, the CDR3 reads TGCGCCAGCAGCTTGGTAGCCCCCGGGAACACTGAAGCTTTCTTT.

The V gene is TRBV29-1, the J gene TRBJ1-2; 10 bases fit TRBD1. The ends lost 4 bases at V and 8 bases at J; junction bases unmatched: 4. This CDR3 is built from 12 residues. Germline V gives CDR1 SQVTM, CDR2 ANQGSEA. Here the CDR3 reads CSVGDRGRGYTF. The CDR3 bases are TGCAGCGTTGGGGACAGGGGCAGGGGCTACACCTTC. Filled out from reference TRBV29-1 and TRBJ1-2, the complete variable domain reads SAVISQKPSRDICQRGTSLTIQCQVDSQVTMMFWYRQQPGQSLTLIATANQGSEATYESGFVIDKFPISRPNLTFSTLTVSNMSPEDSSIYLCSVGDRGRGYTFGSGTRLTVV.

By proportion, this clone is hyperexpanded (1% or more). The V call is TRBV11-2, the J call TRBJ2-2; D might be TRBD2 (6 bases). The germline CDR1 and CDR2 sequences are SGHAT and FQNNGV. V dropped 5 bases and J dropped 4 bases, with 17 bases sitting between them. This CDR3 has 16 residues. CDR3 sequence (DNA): TGTGCCAGCAGCGCCAACGATTGGGGAGGCACCGGGGAGCTGTTTTTT. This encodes CASSANDWGGTGELFF.

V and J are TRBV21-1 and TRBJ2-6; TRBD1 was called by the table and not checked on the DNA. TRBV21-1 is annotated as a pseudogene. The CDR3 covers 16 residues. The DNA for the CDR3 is TGTGCCAGAAACCCCGACAGGGCCATTGGGGCCAACGTCCTGACTTTC. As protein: CARNPDRAIGANVLTF.

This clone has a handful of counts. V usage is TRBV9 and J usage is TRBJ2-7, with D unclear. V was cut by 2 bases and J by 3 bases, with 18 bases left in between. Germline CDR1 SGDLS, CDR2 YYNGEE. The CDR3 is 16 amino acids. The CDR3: CASSVGPAHHHYEQYF. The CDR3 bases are TGTGCCAGCAGCGTTGGTCCGGCACACCACCACTACGAGCAGTACTTC.

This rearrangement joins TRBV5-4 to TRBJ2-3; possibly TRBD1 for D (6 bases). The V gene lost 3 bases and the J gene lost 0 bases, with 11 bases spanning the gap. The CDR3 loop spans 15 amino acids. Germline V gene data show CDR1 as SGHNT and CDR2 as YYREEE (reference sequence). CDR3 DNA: TGTGCCAGCAGCTCCCGGACAGAAAGCACAGATACGCAGTATTTT. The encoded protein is CASSSRTESTDTQYF.

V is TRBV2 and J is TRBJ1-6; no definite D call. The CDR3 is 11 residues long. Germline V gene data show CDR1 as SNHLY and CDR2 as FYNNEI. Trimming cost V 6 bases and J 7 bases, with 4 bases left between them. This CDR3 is CASRINSPLHF. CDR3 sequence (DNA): TGTGCCAGCAGAATCAATTCACCCCTCCACTTT.

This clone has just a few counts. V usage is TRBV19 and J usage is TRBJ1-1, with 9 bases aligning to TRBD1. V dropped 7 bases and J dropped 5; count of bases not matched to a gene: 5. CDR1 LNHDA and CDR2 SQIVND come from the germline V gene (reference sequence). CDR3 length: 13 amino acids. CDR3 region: CASNMGQGTEAFF. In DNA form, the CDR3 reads TGTGCCAGTAATATGGGACAGGGTACTGAAGCTTTCTTT.

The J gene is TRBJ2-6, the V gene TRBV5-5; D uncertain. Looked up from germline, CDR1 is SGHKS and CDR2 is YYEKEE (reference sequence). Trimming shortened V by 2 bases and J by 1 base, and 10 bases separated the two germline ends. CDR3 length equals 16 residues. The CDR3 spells CASSLFLGSGANVLTF. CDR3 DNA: TGTGCCAGCAGCTTATTTCTGGGGTCTGGGGCCAACGTCCTGACTTTC. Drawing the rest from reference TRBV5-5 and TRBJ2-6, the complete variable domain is DAGVTQSPTHLIKTRGQQVTLRCSPISGHKSVSWYQQVLGQGPQFIFQYYEKEERGRGNFPDRFSARQFPNYSSELNVNALLLGDSALYLCASSLFLGSGANVLTFGAGSRLTVL.

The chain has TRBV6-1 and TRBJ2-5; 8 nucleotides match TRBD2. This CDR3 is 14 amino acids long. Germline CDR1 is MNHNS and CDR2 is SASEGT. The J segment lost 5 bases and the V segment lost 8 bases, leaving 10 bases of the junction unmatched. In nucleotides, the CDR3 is TGTGCCAGCCAGCTACGGGAGGGATCGGAGACCCAGTACTTC. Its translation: CASQLREGSETQYF.

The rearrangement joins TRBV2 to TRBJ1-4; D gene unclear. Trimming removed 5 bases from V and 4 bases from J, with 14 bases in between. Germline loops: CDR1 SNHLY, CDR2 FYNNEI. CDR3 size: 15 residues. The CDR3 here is CASSSLISLNEKLFF. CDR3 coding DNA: TGTGCCAGCAGTTCCCTCATCTCCCTTAATGAAAAACTGTTTTTT.

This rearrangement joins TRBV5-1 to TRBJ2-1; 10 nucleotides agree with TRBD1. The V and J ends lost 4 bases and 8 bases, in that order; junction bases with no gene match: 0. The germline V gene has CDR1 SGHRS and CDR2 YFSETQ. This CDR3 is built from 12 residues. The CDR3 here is CASSGTGDEQFF. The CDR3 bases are TGCGCCAGCAGCGGGACAGGGGATGAGCAGTTCTTC.

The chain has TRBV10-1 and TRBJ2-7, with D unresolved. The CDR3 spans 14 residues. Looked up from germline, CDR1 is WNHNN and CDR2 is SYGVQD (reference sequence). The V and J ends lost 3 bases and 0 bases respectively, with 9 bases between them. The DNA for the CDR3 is TGCGCCAGCAGTGAAACAATCGGCTCCTACGAGCAGTACTTC. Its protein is CASSETIGSYEQYF.

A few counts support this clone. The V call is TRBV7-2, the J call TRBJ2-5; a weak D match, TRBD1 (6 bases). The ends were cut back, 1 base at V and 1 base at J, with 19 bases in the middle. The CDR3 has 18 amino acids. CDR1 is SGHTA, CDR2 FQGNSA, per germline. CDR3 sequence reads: CASSLVSGQTTGQETQYF. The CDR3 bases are TGTGCCAGCAGCTTAGTAAGCGGACAGACGACTGGCCAAGAGACCCAGTACTTC.

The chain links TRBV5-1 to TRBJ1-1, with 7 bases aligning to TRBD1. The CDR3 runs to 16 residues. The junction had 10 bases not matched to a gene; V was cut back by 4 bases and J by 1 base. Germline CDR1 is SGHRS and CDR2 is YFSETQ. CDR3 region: CASSTNYNRGNTEAFF. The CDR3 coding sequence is TGCGCCAGCAGCACAAACTATAACAGGGGGAACACTGAAGCTTTCTTT.